This paragraph covers one T cell receptor beta chain sequence. This sample was included in a study of blood T cell repertoires in COVID-19. Study-level information: Whether acute or convalescent, the COVID-19 samples came from the United States, Italy and Spain. Sources were T cells, B-cell-depleted T cells, or PBMCs; the material itself was cDNA or gDNA.

The germline V gene has CDR1 MNHNS and CDR2 SASEGT. Trimming took off 1 base at V and 5 bases at J, with 11 bases between the two ends. The CDR3 is 14 amino acids. Original data processing: Quantification of nucleated cells was approximated via reference gene primer amplification. This table comes from immunoSEQ multiplex PCR, and its TCRdb copy is limited to in-frame clones, with some not included. That table furnishes V, J and clone size, whereas the DNA furnished D and trimming. The repertoire holds around 220,000 clones, with approximately 86% as singletons. The receptor's source is a woman older than 75 with active or convalescent COVID-19. V is TRBV6-1 and J is TRBJ2-5, with TRBD2 as a possible D gene (6 bases). Sequenced material: peripheral blood. CDR3 nucleotides: TGTGCCAGCAGTGAAGTCGGAGGGCTGGAGACCCAGTACTTC. It codes for CASSEVGGLETQYF.